The sequence of this TCR beta chain was determined in a study of CD8 T cells in Susac syndrome. Reverse transcription of about 0.5 to 1 ug RNA was performed with random hexamers. A single record per CDR3 protein comes from TCRdb applying MiXCR to the immunoSEQ multiplex PCR reads. The sample contains about 400,000 distinct CDR3 sequences, approximately 89% of which appear only once. Sequencing of TCR beta was performed on blood CD8+ and CD4+ T cells. Specimen: CD8+ T cells from PBMCs. The sequence came from a human donor with multiple sclerosis.

This chain's CDR3 is CASSLGRDRGLYEQYF. CDR3 DNA sequence: TGTGCCAGCAGCTTGGGTCGGGACAGGGGCCTTTACGAGCAGTACTTC. This chain connects TRBV7-9 to TRBJ2-7; 10 positions match TRBD1. CDR1 and CDR2 (germline): SEHNR, FQNEAQ (reference sequence). J was trimmed by 4 bases and V by 3 bases; bases with no gene match: 9. The CDR3 covers 16 residues.